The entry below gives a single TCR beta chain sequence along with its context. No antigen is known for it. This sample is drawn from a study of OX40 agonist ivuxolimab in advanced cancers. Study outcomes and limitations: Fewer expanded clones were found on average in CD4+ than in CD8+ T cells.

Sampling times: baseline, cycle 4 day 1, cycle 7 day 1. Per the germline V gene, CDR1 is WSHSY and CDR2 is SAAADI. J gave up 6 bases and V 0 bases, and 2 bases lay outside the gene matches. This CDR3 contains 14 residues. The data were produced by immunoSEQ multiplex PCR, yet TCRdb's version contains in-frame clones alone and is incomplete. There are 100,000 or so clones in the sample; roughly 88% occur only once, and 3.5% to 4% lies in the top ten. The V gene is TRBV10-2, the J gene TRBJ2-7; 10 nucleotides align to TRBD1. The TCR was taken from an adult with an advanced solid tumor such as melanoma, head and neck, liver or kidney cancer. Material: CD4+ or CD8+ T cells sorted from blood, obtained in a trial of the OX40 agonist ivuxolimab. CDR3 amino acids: CASSESGQGGEQYF. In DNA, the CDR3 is TGCGCCAGCAGTGAGTCCGGACAGGGGGGCGAGCAGTACTTC.